A selection of T cell receptor beta chains follows, all from one sample in a study of graft-versus-host responses after intestinal transplantation. Repertoires were generated with immunoSEQ multiplex PCR, while TCRdb's copy carries only in-frame clones and drops some. Of roughly 10,000 clones listed, about 27% are singletons. The specimen comprised alloreactive CD4+ T cells from a mixed lymphocyte reaction culture, sampled before intestinal transplant. The receptors come from a human patient who received an intestinal transplant. Both conserved end residues are part of each CDR3. A D gene is named only where the DNA matches it firmly. Size is omitted from some rows. Given values are once, few, many or a class for expanded clones.

v_call: TRBV19; d_call: NA; clone_size: medium-sized; j_call: TRBJ1-2; cdr3_nt: TGTGCCAGTAGCCCACCCCTGGGGACTAACTATGGCTACACCTTC; cdr3_aa: CASSPPLGTNYGYTF
v_call: TRBV27; d_call: NA; clone_size: NA; j_call: TRBJ2-7; cdr3_nt: TGTGCCAGCGGGATGGGCCTGACCTACGAGCAGTACTTC; cdr3_aa: CASGMGLTYEQYF
v_call: TRBV27; d_call: NA; clone_size: medium-sized; j_call: TRBJ2-3; cdr3_nt: TGTGCCAGCAGTTTATCTGGCGCTAACGCCCAGTATTTT; cdr3_aa: CASSLSGANAQYF
v_call: TRBV7-6; d_call: NA; clone_size: NA; j_call: TRBJ1-5; cdr3_nt: TGTGCCAGCAGCTTGGGTATTCAGCCCCAGCATTTT; cdr3_aa: CASSLGIQPQHF
v_call: TRBV19; d_call: NA; clone_size: NA; j_call: TRBJ2-7; cdr3_nt: TGTGCCAGTAGCTGGCAGGGGACGTCCTACGAGCAGTACTTC; cdr3_aa: CASSWQGTSYEQYF
v_call: TRBV4-1; d_call: NA; clone_size: few; j_call: TRBJ2-3; cdr3_nt: TGCGCCAGCAGCCAAACTGCTCTTGGCACAGATACGCAGTATTTT; cdr3_aa: CASSQTALGTDTQYF
v_call: TRBV10-3; d_call: NA; clone_size: medium-sized; j_call: TRBJ2-1; cdr3_nt: TGTGCCATCAGCCGATACAATGAGCAGTTCTTC; cdr3_aa: CAISRYNEQFF
v_call: TRBV6-5; d_call: NA; clone_size: few; j_call: TRBJ2-7; cdr3_nt: TGTGCCAGCAGCCGTACGCCATCCGAGCAGTACTTC; cdr3_aa: CASSRTPSEQYF
v_call: TRBV6-6; d_call: NA; clone_size: few; j_call: TRBJ1-1; cdr3_nt: TGTGCCAGCAGTCACCGGGGGACTGAAGCTTTCTTT; cdr3_aa: CASSHRGTEAFF
v_call: TRBV10-1; d_call: TRBD2; clone_size: NA; j_call: TRBJ2-7; cdr3_nt: TGCGCCAGCAGCCGACTAGCGGACAAGGATTACGAGCAGTACTTC; cdr3_aa: CASSRLADKDYEQYF
v_call: TRBV6-6; d_call: NA; clone_size: NA; j_call: TRBJ2-7; cdr3_nt: TGTGCCAGCAGTTACTCGACAACAGGGTACGAGCAGTACTTC; cdr3_aa: CASSYSTTGYEQYF
v_call: TRBV7-8; d_call: NA; clone_size: NA; j_call: TRBJ2-7; cdr3_nt: TGTGCCAGCAGCCAGGTCGAGGCGGTGAGCTACGAGCAGTACTTC; cdr3_aa: CASSQVEAVSYEQYF
v_call: TRBV11-3; d_call: NA; clone_size: NA; j_call: TRBJ2-7; cdr3_nt: TGTGCCAGCAGCTTGGGCGGCTTCTACGAGCAGTACTTC; cdr3_aa: CASSLGGFYEQYF
v_call: TRBV9; d_call: NA; clone_size: NA; j_call: TRBJ1-1; cdr3_nt: TGTGCCAGCAGCTTACGAGCGAACACTGAAGCTTTCTTT; cdr3_aa: CASSLRANTEAFF
v_call: TRBV14; d_call: NA; clone_size: NA; j_call: TRBJ2-7; cdr3_nt: TGTGCCAGCAGCCAAACGGTTGGAGTTCCCTACGAGCAGTACTTC; cdr3_aa: CASSQTVGVPYEQYF
v_call: TRBV6-5; d_call: TRBD1; clone_size: NA; j_call: TRBJ1-5; cdr3_nt: TGTGCCAGCAGTGAAGAGGGACAGGGACCCCAGCATTTT; cdr3_aa: CASSEEGQGPQHF
v_call: TRBV11-3; d_call: NA; clone_size: NA; j_call: TRBJ2-2; cdr3_nt: TGTGCCAGCAGCTTAGCTGGGGTCCCGGCCGGGGAGCTGTTTTTT; cdr3_aa: CASSLAGVPAGELFF
v_call: TRBV14; d_call: NA; clone_size: NA; j_call: TRBJ1-1; cdr3_nt: TGTGCCAGCAGCCAATTCTACAGTCCGGGGACTGAAGCTTTCTTT; cdr3_aa: CASSQFYSPGTEAFF